Listed below are T cell receptor beta chains from one sample, sequenced in a study of early T cells in non-severe SARS-CoV-2 infection. One entry per CDR3 protein results from TCRdb running MiXCR on the 5' RACE reads. The sample has some 66,000 distinct CDR3 sequences, approximately 10% seen once; the top ten hold roughly 3.2%. The sequenced material came from whole blood. Source of these receptors: an adult who was a healthcare worker with PCR-confirmed SARS-CoV-2 infection or an uninfected control (not recorded which). Both conserved end residues are part of each CDR3. A D gene is named only where the DNA matches it firmly. Clone size is shown for a subset of rows, as once, few, many or a class of expanded clone.

>TRBV12-3/TRBV12-4|TRBJ1-5|.|few
TGTGCCAGCAGTTTGAACAGGGAACAGCCCCAGCATTTT
CASSLNREQPQHF
>TRBV7-2|TRBJ2-3|TRBD2|.
TGTGCCAGCAGCCCCCTAGCGGGAGGCACAGATACGCAGTATTTT
CASSPLAGGTDTQYF
>TRBV12-3/TRBV12-4|TRBJ1-6|.|few
TGTGCCAGCAGTTTACGGGGGGCGCGAAATTCACCCCTCCACTTT
CASSLRGARNSPLHF
>TRBV19|TRBJ2-2|TRBD2|.
TGTGCCAGTAGTTCGACTACTAGCGTTAACACCGGGGAGCTGTTTTTT
CASSSTTSVNTGELFF
>TRBV6-6|TRBJ2-7|.|many
TGTGCCAGCAGTTACGCTTCTAAACCCTACGAGCAGTACTTC
CASSYASKPYEQYF
>TRBV2|TRBJ2-1|TRBD2|medium-sized
TGTGCCAGCAGTGAAACGGGCGGGAGGCCCATCTTC
CASSETGGRPIF
>TRBV7-2|TRBJ2-2|.|many
TGTGCCAGCAGCCCAACGTATCCAGGGTCAACCACCGGGGAGCTGTTTTTT
CASSPTYPGSTTGELFF
>TRBV14|TRBJ2-4|TRBD2|.
TGTGCCAGCAGCCCCGGGACTAGCGGGAGGGTAACCAAAAACATTCAGTACTTC
CASSPGTSGRVTKNIQYF
>TRBV6-1|TRBJ2-7|.|.
TGTGCCAGCAGTGGTACAGGGATTCCCCCCCTGGTCGAGCAGTACTTC
CASSGTGIPPLVEQYF
>TRBV11-3|TRBJ2-5|TRBD2|.
TGTGCCAGCAGCCGTAGCGGGAGCCAAGAGACCCAGTACTTC
CASSRSGSQETQYF
>TRBV11-2|TRBJ1-4|.|few
TGTGCCAGCAGCTTACACGCAGGGACTAATGAAAAACTGTTTTTT
CASSLHAGTNEKLFF
>TRBV11-2|TRBJ2-5|.|few
TGTGCCAGCAGCCCCGGGGCAGCAGGGCCAGAGACCCAGTACTTC
CASSPGAAGPETQYF
>TRBV12-3/TRBV12-4|TRBJ1-2|.|few
TGTGCCAGCAGTCCCACGGACAGTCCCAACTATGGCTACACCTTC
CASSPTDSPNYGYTF
>TRBV7-3|TRBJ2-1|TRBD2|many
TGTGCCAGCAGCTCCGTGCCAGCGGGAGGGTTACGGGGCGGCCACAATGAGCAGTTCTTC
CASSSVPAGGLRGGHNEQFF
>TRBV7-2|TRBJ1-4|.|few
TGTGCCAGCAGCACGCGGGCCTCTGCGGTTAATGAAAAACTGTTTTTT
CASSTRASAVNEKLFF
>TRBV7-2|TRBJ2-2|.|few
TGTGCCAGCAGCGTACTAGGAGGGGTGGCCGGGGAGCTGTTTTTT
CASSVLGGVAGELFF
>TRBV3-1|TRBJ2-1|TRBD1|.
TGTGCCAGCAGCCAAGATCGAAGGAGACAGGGGGCTTATGAGCAGTTCTTC
CASSQDRRRQGAYEQFF
>TRBV29-1|TRBJ2-7|.|many
TGCAGCGTTGACCAACAGGGGAGGGGGTCCTACGAGCAGTACTTC
CSVDQQGRGSYEQYF
>TRBV20-1|TRBJ2-7|TRBD2|many
TGCAGTGCTAGAGCCCCCTTAGGGAGACCGATTCCTAGCGGATACCCTTCCTACGAGCAGTACTTC
CSARAPLGRPIPSGYPSYEQYF
>TRBV3-1|TRBJ1-2|.|.
TGTGCCAGCAGCCAAGGGGAAGCTGGAGGCTACACCTTC
CASSQGEAGGYTF
>TRBV19|TRBJ2-3|TRBD2|.
TGTGCCAGTAGTATTGGCGGGAGTTCTGGAGATACGCAGTATTTT
CASSIGGSSGDTQYF
>TRBV7-2|TRBJ1-4|.|.
TGTGCCAGCAGCCAGGGGATCGAAGAAAAACTGTTTTTT
CASSQGIEEKLFF
>TRBV11-2|TRBJ1-5|.|many
TGTGCCAGCAGCTTAGACAGGGGCGGACAGCCCCAGCATTTT
CASSLDRGGQPQHF
>TRBV7-6|TRBJ2-1|TRBD2|many
TGTGCCAGCAGCTTATTCGCTAGCGGAAACAATGAGCAGTTCTTC
CASSLFASGNNEQFF
>TRBV7-8|TRBJ2-5|.|few
TGTGCCAGCAGCTTAGCGCCGAGCGTAGAGACCCAGTACTTC
CASSLAPSVETQYF
>TRBV20-1|TRBJ2-7|.|.
TGCAGTGCTAGATACGACGAGCAGTACTTC
CSARYDEQYF
>TRBV15|TRBJ2-5|.|.
TGTGCCACCAGCAGAGGGGGAGAGACCCAGTACTTC
CATSRGGETQYF
>TRBV20-1|TRBJ2-7|.|many
TGCAGTGGCCGGCTTTCCTACGAGCAGTACTTC
CSGRLSYEQYF
>TRBV18|TRBJ2-3|TRBD2|.
TGTGCCAGCTCCCCTTCGGATAGCGGGGAGCTCACAGATACGCAGTATTTT
CASSPSDSGELTDTQYF
>TRBV6-6|TRBJ2-1|.|many
TGTGCCAGCAGTTACCCAGAGGGGAACCACAATGAGCAGTTCTTC
CASSYPEGNHNEQFF
>TRBV18|TRBJ2-3|.|few
TGTGCCAGCTCTCAGGAAGGGTCGCGGGCAGATACGCAGTATTTT
CASSQEGSRADTQYF
>TRBV4-1|TRBJ2-2|.|.
TGCGCCAGCAGCCAAGAGAGGGGTCGAGAGACCGGGGAGCTGTTTTTT
CASSQERGRETGELFF
>TRBV20-1|TRBJ2-1|TRBD2|many
TGCAGTGCTAGACGCGGGCTAGCGGGAGGGAGCTCCTACAATGAGCAGTTCTTC
CSARRGLAGGSSYNEQFF
>TRBV30|TRBJ2-7|.|many
TGTGCCTGGAGAGGGGCCTCCTACGAGCAGTACTTC
CAWRGASYEQYF
>TRBV5-1|TRBJ2-3|TRBD2|few
TGCGCCAGCAGCATCGGGACTAGCCGCACAGATACGCAGTATTTT
CASSIGTSRTDTQYF
>TRBV28|TRBJ2-7|.|few
TGTGCCAGCAAGAGGTTTGGTCTAGGTCTAGACGAGCAGTACTTC
CASKRFGLGLDEQYF